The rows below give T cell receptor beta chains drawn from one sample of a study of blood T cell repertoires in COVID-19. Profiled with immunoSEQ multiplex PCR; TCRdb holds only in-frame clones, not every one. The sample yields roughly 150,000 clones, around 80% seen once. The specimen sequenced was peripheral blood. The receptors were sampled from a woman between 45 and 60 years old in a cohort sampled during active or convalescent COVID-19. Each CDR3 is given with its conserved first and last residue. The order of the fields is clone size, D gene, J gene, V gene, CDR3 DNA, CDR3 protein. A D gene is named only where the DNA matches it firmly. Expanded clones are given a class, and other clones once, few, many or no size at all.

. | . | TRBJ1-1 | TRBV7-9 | TGTGCCATAGGGAGTGGGCTGAACACTGAAGCTTTCTTT | CAIGSGLNTEAFF
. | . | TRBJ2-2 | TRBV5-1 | TGCGCCAGCAGCTTTGAGAGTACCGGGGAGCTGTTTTTT | CASSFESTGELFF
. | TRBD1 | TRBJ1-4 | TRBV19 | TGTGCCAGTAGTATGGACAGGGGTGCAACTAATGAAAAACTGTTTTTT | CASSMDRGATNEKLFF
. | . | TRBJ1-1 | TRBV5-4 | TGTGCCAGCAGCTCAGACTTAACGACAGTGAACACTGAAGCTTTCTTT | CASSSDLTTVNTEAFF
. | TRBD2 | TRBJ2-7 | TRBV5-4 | TGTGCCAGCAGCTTGTATAGCGGGGTCTCCTACGAGCAGTACTTC | CASSLYSGVSYEQYF
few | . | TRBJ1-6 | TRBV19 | TGTGCCAGTAGTATAGATCCGGAGGGGAGCTCCTATAATTCACCCCTCCACTTT | CASSIDPEGSSYNSPLHF
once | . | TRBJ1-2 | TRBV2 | TGTGCCAGCAAGGAGGGGACTACCTATGGCTACACCTTC | CASKEGTTYGYTF
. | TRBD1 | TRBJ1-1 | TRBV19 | TGTGCCAGTAGTATAGGGACAGGGCGGGAAGTGAACACTGAAGCTTTCTTT | CASSIGTGREVNTEAFF
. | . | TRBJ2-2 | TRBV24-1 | TGTGCCACCAGTGATCCCGGGGAGGGGGTGACCGGGGAGCTGTTTTTT | CATSDPGEGVTGELFF
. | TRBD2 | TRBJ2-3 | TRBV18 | TGTGCCAGCTCCCTCGCCGGGCCTAGCGGGGGGGACACAGATACGCAGTATTTT | CASSLAGPSGGDTDTQYF
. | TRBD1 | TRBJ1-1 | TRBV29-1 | TGCAGCGTAAACAGGGGGAACACTGAAGCTTTCTTT | CSVNRGNTEAFF
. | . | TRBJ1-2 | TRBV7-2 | TGTGCCAGCAGCTTACCGGGTTTTCAGGGCATCTATGGCTACACCTTC | CASSLPGFQGIYGYTF
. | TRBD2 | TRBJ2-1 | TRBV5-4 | TGTGCCAGCAGCTCGGGACTAGCGATTGAGCAGTTCTTC | CASSSGLAIEQFF
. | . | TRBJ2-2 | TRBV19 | TGTGCCAGTACCCCTTCCGGGACAAGAAACACCGGGGAGCTGTTTTTT | CASTPSGTRNTGELFF
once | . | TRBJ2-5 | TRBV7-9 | TGTGCCAGCAGCTTCCCCCCCGAGGACACCCTCCAAGAGACCCAGTACTTC | CASSFPPEDTLQETQYF
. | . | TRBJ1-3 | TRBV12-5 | TGTGCTAGTGGTTTTATAGTAAGGAGCTCTGGAAACACCATATATTTT | CASGFIVRSSGNTIYF
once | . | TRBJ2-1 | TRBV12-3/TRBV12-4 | TGTGCCAGCAGTCCAAACGGGGATGAGCAGTTCTTC | CASSPNGDEQFF
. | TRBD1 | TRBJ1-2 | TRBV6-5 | TGTGCCAGCAGAGCCGGGACAGACGTGTTCTATGGCTACACCTTC | CASRAGTDVFYGYTF
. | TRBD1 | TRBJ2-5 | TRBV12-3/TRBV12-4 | TGTGCCAGCAGTCCGGGACAGGGGGCAAATCAGTACTTC | CASSPGQGANQYF
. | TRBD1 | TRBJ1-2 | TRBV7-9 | TGTGCCAGCAGCCGAGGACTGGGACAGGGAGACTATGGCTACACCTTC | CASSRGLGQGDYGYTF
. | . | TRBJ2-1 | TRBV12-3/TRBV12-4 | TGTGCCAGCAGTTTACAGACCTACAATGAGCAGTTCTTC | CASSLQTYNEQFF
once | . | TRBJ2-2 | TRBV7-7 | TGTGCCAGCAGCTTATATGTGGGTCAATCAGCTGGGAGCGGGGAGCTGTTTTTT | CASSLYVGQSAGSGELFF
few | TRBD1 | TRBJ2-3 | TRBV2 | TGTGCCAGCAGTGAAGGGGGACAGGGGGCAAATACGCAGTATTTT | CASSEGGQGANTQYF
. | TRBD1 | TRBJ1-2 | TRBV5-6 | TGTGCCAGCAGCTTTGAGACAGGGGGACGCTATGGCTACACCTTC | CASSFETGGRYGYTF
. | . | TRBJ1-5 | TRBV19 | TGTGCCAGTAACTCAAAGGCGGGGCACAGCAATCAGCCCCAGCATTTT | CASNSKAGHSNQPQHF
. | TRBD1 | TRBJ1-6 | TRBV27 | TGTGCCAGCAGTTATCGGACAGGGCTCTCCTATAATTCACCCCTCCACTTT | CASSYRTGLSYNSPLHF
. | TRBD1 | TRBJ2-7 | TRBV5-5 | TGTGCCAGCAGCTGGGTCGACAGGGACGAGCAGTACTTC | CASSWVDRDEQYF
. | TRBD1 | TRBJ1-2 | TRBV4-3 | TGCGCCAGCAGCCAAGTGAGGACAGGACTCTATGGCTACACCTTC | CASSQVRTGLYGYTF
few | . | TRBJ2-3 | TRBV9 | TGTGCCAGCAGCGTAGGAGGGGGGGCCCCAGATACGCAGTATTTT | CASSVGGGAPDTQYF
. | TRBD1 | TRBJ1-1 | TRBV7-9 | TGTGCCAGCAGCTTAGAAGGGGGCGCGGGCACTGAAGCTTTCTTT | CASSLEGGAGTEAFF
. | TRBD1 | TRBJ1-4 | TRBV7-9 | TGTGCCAGCAGTGATCGGCCGGACAGGGCAAATGAAAAACTGTTTTTT | CASSDRPDRANEKLFF
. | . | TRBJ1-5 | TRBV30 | TGTGCCTGGAACAAGGACAGACCCCAGCCCCAGCATTTT | CAWNKDRPQPQHF
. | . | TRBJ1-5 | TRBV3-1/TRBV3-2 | TGTGCCAGCAGCCACAGGGGAAGGGGCAATCAGCCCCAGCATTTT | CASSHRGRGNQPQHF
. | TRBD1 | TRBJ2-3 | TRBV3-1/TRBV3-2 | TGTGCCAGCAGCCCATGGACAGGGACGAGGGCAGATACGCAGTATTTT | CASSPWTGTRADTQYF
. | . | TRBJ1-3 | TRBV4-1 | TGCGCCAGCAGCCAAGATCTGAGGGCTGGTGGAAACACCATATATTTT | CASSQDLRAGGNTIYF
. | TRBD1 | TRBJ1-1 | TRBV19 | TGTGCCAGTATTGGACAGGGGCGGACTGAAGCTTTCTTT | CASIGQGRTEAFF
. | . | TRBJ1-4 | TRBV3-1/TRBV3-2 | TGTGCCAGCAGGCGGGGGGGGGATGAAAAACTGTTTTTT | CASRRGGDEKLFF
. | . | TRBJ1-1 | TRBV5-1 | TGCGCCAGCAGCCTGACAGGTAACACTGAAGCTTTCTTT | CASSLTGNTEAFF
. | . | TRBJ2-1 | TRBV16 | TGTGCCAGCAGCAAAGCCAGCGGAAACTACAATGAGCAGTTCTTC | CASSKASGNYNEQFF
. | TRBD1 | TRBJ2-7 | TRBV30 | TGTGCCTCTGCCAGGGGGTACGACGAGCAGTACTTC | CASARGYDEQYF
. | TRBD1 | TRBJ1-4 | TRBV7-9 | TGTGCCAGCAGCTTATCCGGGACAGGGGCCGAAAAACTGTTTTTT | CASSLSGTGAEKLFF
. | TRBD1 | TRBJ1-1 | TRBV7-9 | TGTGCCAGCAGCGCGAGACAGGGTCTGAATCCCGGTGAAGCTTTCTTT | CASSARQGLNPGEAFF
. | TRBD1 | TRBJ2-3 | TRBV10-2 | TGCGCCAGCAGTGAGTCGTACAGGGGGCATGCAGATACGCAGTATTTT | CASSESYRGHADTQYF
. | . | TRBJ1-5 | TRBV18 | TGTGCCAGCTCACCGGGGACATCTAGCAATCAGCCCCAGCATTTT | CASSPGTSSNQPQHF
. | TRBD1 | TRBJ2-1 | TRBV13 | TGTGCCAGCAGCTCCGCCGGGACAGGGGGTTTCGATGAGCAGTTCTTC | CASSSAGTGGFDEQFF
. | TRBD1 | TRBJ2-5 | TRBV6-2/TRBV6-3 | TGTGCCAGCAGCCCAGGGGGCTGGGAGACCCAGTACTTC | CASSPGGWETQYF